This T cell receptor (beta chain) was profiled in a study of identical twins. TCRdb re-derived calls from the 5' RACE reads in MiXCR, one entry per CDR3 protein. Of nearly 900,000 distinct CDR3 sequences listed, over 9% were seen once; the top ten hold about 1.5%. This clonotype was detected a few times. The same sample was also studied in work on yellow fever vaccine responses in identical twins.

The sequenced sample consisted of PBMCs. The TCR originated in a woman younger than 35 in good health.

The CDR3 loop is CASSLGTGVGETQYF. In nucleotides, the CDR3 is TGTGCCAGCAGTTTAGGGACAGGGGTGGGAGAGACCCAGTACTTC. The chain uses TRBV12-3 or TRBV12-4 and TRBJ2-5; TRBD1 agrees at 9 bases. Trimming took 1 base from V and 4 from J; bases not matched to a gene: 4. The CDR3 length is 15 residues.